The rows below give T cell receptor beta chains drawn from one sample of a study of CD8 T cells in Susac syndrome. TCRdb analysed the immunoSEQ multiplex PCR reads with MiXCR anew, one entry per CDR3 protein. Among over 100,000 distinct CDR3 sequences listed, approximately 96% were seen once. Sequencing was carried out using CD4+ T cells from PBMCs. The receptors stem from a human donor in good health. Both conserved end residues are part of each CDR3. Fields, in order: J gene, D gene, clone size, V gene, CDR3 DNA, CDR3 protein. D genes are given only for firm matches. Size values are once, few and many counts, or a class for expanded clones, and some rows have none.

TRBJ2-7 - - TRBV2 TGTGCCAGCCATGGGACGGCTAACTCCTACGAGCAGTACTTC CASHGTANSYEQYF
TRBJ2-1 - - TRBV11-3 TGTGCCAGCAGCTTACCTCCGGGGAATGAGCAGTTCTTC CASSLPPGNEQFF
TRBJ2-3 - once TRBV4-3 TGCGCCAGCAGCCAAGATAGCAGGGCGGATACGCAGTATTTT CASSQDSRADTQYF
TRBJ2-7 TRBD1 - TRBV27 TGTGCCAGCAGTAGACAGGGACCCTCCTACGAGCAGTACTTC CASSRQGPSYEQYF
TRBJ1-2 - - TRBV6-5 TGTGCCAGCAGGACTGGGACTGCCTATGGCTACACCTTC CASRTGTAYGYTF
TRBJ2-7 - - TRBV25-1 TGTGCCAGCAGTGAAGCAGGGTCCTACGAGCAGTACTTC CASSEAGSYEQYF
TRBJ2-7 - - TRBV20-1 TGCAGTGCCGGAACAGGGTCCAACTACGAGCAGTACTTC CSAGTGSNYEQYF
TRBJ2-1 TRBD2 - TRBV6-2/TRBV6-3 TGTGCCAGCAGTTACCGCCGGGGGAGGGGCGAGGGTGAGCAGTTCTTC CASSYRRGRGEGEQFF
TRBJ1-5 - - TRBV12-3/TRBV12-4 TGTGCCAGCAGTTCGTCCACCTATAGCAATCAGCCCCAGCATTTT CASSSSTYSNQPQHF
TRBJ2-5 TRBD1 few TRBV25-1 TGTGCCAGCAGTCAGGGGGCCCAAGAGACCCAGTACTTC CASSQGAQETQYF
TRBJ1-1 - - TRBV12-3/TRBV12-4 TGTGCCAGCAGCTCCGGCAGTCGTGGCACTGAAGCTTTCTTT CASSSGSRGTEAFF
TRBJ2-7 TRBD2 - TRBV20-1 TGCAGTGCTAGTGGGACTAGCGGGATCGGCCAATACGAGCAGTACTTC CSASGTSGIGQYEQYF
TRBJ2-4 TRBD1 - TRBV12-3/TRBV12-4 TGTGCCAGCAGTTACACAGGGGGCGCCCGGGACATTCAGTACTTC CASSYTGGARDIQYF
TRBJ2-2 - - TRBV7-2 TGTGCCAGCAGCCCCGCATTGCGGACCGGGGAGCTGTTTTTT CASSPALRTGELFF
TRBJ1-1 - - TRBV7-2 TGTGCCAGCAGCATAACCACCTCCGACAGGAACACTGAAGCTTTCTTT CASSITTSDRNTEAFF
TRBJ1-5 - - TRBV27 TGTGCCAGCAGTGGAGCGGCTGTCTTCAATCAGCCCCAGCATTTT CASSGAAVFNQPQHF
TRBJ2-7 TRBD2 - TRBV5-6 TGTGCCAGCAGCTTTCGTCGGGAGGGCCGCTACGAGCAGTACTTC CASSFRREGRYEQYF
TRBJ1-1 - - TRBV7-2 TGTGCCAGCAGCTCAGGGTTCGGGGAAGCTTTCTTT CASSSGFGEAFF
TRBJ1-1 - - TRBV6-2/TRBV6-3 TGTGCCAGCAAGCGGGGAGGGACTGAAGCTTTCTTT CASKRGGTEAFF
TRBJ1-1 - - TRBV9 TGTGCCAGCAACCCGGGAGCGAACACTGAAGCTTTCTTT CASNPGANTEAFF
TRBJ2-7 - - TRBV7-2 TGTGCCAGCAGCTTAATTCAGTACGAGCAGTACTTC CASSLIQYEQYF
TRBJ1-3 - once TRBV29-1 TGCAGCGCTAGGACCGATGACTCTGGAAACACCATATATTTT CSARTDDSGNTIYF
TRBJ1-1 TRBD1 - TRBV3-1 TGTGCCAGCAGCCCCCACAGGGGAGGGATGGCTGAAGCTTTCTTT CASSPHRGGMAEAFF
TRBJ2-1 - - TRBV18 TGTGCCAGCTCACAAAACCCTCAGAGCTCCTACAATGAGCAGTTCTTC CASSQNPQSSYNEQFF
TRBJ2-2 TRBD2 - TRBV20-1 TGCAGTGCCCCAAGCGGGGGAGGCACCGGGGAGCTGTTTTTT CSAPSGGGTGELFF
TRBJ1-4 - - TRBV5-1 TGCGCCAGCAGCTCAACCGGGACGGGGAATGAAAAACTGTTTTTT CASSSTGTGNEKLFF